This T cell receptor beta chain was observed in a study of human T cells and chemical hapten exposure. About the study: Epicutaneous patch tests delivered 0.01% DPC to the upper back, with evaluation at 6 days.

TCRdb independently ran MiXCR on the RACE reads; one entry per CDR3 protein. The table records 200,000 to 300,000 distinct CDR3 sequences, over 8% of them present only once. This sample's time point: pre-sensitization, week 0. Treatment noted: therapeutic diphenylcyclopropenone sensitization with weekly scalp DPC. This clonotype was seen a handful of times. The sequencing used whole blood, collected in connection with sensitization to the hapten diphenylcyclopropenone (DPC). The receptor was derived from a woman aged 35 to 49 with alopecia areata. Some clones in this sample may be carry-over from other donors' samples.

The CDR3 is CASSTSGRASTEQFF. CDR3 DNA: TGTGCCAGCAGTACGAGCGGGAGGGCCTCCACTGAGCAGTTCTTC. This chain uses TRBV6-5 with TRBJ2-1; TRBD2 agrees at 10 bases. The V and J ends lost 5 bases and 9 bases, in that order; junction bases with no gene match: 10. CDR1 and CDR2 (germline): MNHEY, SVGAGI. This CDR3 has 15 residues.